These 5 T cell receptor beta chains came from one sample sequenced in a study of persistence of HIV-infected CD4 T cells. Sequencing used immunoSEQ version 4 in survey mode. Clones were sequenced by immunoSEQ multiplex PCR, and TCRdb holds only the in-frame ones, with some missing. The sample contains about 51,000 clones, about nine tenths of which appear only once. This nonspecific control used anti-CD3/anti-CD28 bead stimulation of CD4+ T cells. Sorting of responding CD4+ T cells relied on upregulated CD40 ligand together with CD69. These receptors' targets are unknown. This sample comprised CD4+ T cells sorted from PBMCs after roughly 18-hour stimulation, obtained from a patient who received antiretroviral therapy. Source of these receptors: an adult woman with HIV who was CMV-seropositive.

The chain employs TRBV6-5 and TRBJ1-5; D may be TRBD1 (5 bases). The CDR3 totals 15 residues. In germline, CDR1 is MNHEY, CDR2 SVGAGI. V shed 6 bases and J shed 2 bases, with 14 bases lying between them. The chain's CDR3 is CASSLSGNGNQPQHF. The CDR3 bases are TGTGCCAGCAGCCTTTCAGGGAACGGCAATCAGCCCCAGCATTTT.

This rearrangement joins TRBV11-3 to TRBJ2-7; 9 bases are a match to TRBD1. The CDR3 covers 16 residues. V was clipped by 5 bases and J by 4 bases; unmatched bases: 12. Germline loops: CDR1 SGHNT, CDR2 YENEEA. The CDR3 region is CASSHTSSGTGYEQYF. For the CDR3, the DNA is TGTGCCAGCAGCCATACCTCCTCCGGGACAGGGTACGAGCAGTACTTC.

The chain has TRBV29-1 and TRBJ2-6; 7 bases are shared with TRBD1. This CDR3 is 17 amino acids long. V was clipped by 7 bases and J by 0 bases; unmatched bases: 12. Germline V gene lookup returns CDR1 SQVTM and CDR2 ANQGSEA. In DNA, the CDR3 is TGCAGCGCACTTCAACAGGGGCTTAGCTCTGGGGCCAACGTCCTGACTTTC. The encoded protein is CSALQQGLSSGANVLTF.

The chain's CDR3 is CASSSHRESNEQFF. The CDR3 coding sequence is TGTGCCAGCAGCTCCCACAGGGAATCCAATGAGCAGTTCTTC. The chain links TRBV7-3 to TRBJ2-1; TRBD1 is a possible D gene (6 bases). The V and J ends lost 4 bases and 6 bases respectively, with 13 bases between them. This CDR3 comprises 14 residues. Germline-derived CDR1 and CDR2 are SGHTA and FQGTGA. Full variable domain (outside the CDR3, taken from reference TRBV7-3 and TRBJ2-1): GAGVSQTPSNKVTEKGKYVELRCDPISGHTALYWYRQSLGQGPEFLIYFQGTGAADDSGLPNDRFFAVRPEGSVSTLKIQRTERGDSAVYLCASSSHRESNEQFFGPGTRLTVL.

DNA for the CDR3: TGCGCCAGCAGCCCTGACGACAGGGCCACTGAAGCTTTCTTT. It is translated as CASSPDDRATEAFF. This chain links TRBV5-1 with TRBJ1-1; TRBD1 aligns across 7 bases. The CDR3 totals 14 residues. From germline, CDR1 is SGHRS and CDR2 YFSETQ. The ends lost 4 bases at V and 4 bases at J; junction bases unmatched: 7.